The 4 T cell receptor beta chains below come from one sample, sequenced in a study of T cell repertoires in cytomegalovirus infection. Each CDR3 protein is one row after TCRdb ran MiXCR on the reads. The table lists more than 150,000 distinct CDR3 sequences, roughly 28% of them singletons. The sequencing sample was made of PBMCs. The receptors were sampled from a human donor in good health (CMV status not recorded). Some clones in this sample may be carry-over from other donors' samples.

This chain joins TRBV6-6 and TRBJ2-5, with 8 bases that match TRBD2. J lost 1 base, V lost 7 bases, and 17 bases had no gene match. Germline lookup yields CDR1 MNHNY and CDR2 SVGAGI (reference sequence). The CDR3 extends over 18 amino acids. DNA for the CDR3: TGTGCCAGCACTTCCCAATCAGGGCTAGCGGGTTTCCAAGAGACCCAGTACTTC. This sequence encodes CASTSQSGLAGFQETQYF.

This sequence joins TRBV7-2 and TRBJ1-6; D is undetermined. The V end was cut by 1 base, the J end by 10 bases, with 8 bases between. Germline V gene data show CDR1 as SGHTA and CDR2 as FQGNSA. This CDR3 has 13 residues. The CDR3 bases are TGTGCCAGCAGCTTAGGTCAGCGATCACCCCTCCACTTT. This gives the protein CASSLGQRSPLHF.

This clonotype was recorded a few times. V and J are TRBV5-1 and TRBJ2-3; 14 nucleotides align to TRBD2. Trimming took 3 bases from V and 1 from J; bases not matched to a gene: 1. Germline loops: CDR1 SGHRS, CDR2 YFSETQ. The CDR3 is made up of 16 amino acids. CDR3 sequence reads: CASSWGLAGGTDTQYF. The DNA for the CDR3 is TGCGCCAGCAGCTGGGGACTAGCGGGGGGCACAGATACGCAGTATTTT.

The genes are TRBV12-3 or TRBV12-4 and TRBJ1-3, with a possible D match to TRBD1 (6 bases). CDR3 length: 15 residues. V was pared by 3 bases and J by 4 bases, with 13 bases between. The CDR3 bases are TGTGCCAGCAGTTTGCTCGGGGGCTTCGGAAACACCATATATTTT. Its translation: CASSLLGGFGNTIYF.